Listed below are T cell receptor beta chains from one sample, sequenced in a study of CD8+ T cells in alopecia areata. Sequencing used immunoSEQ multiplex PCR; TCRdb keeps in-frame clones, though not all of them. The sample holds approximately 150,000 clones, around 51% seen once. The source material was CD4+ T cells sorted from blood, sampled at week 0. These receptors were obtained from a human donor with alopecia areata. CDR3s include the opening cysteine and the closing phenylalanine or tryptophan. A D gene is named only where the DNA matches it firmly. Clone size is given for some rows only: seen once, a few or many times, or a class if the clone is expanded.

abundance	v_gene	j_gene	d_gene	CDR3aa	CDR3nt
-	TRBV7-9	TRBJ2-5	-	CASSRASPTPYQETQYF	TGTGCCAGCAGCCGGGCCTCGCCAACCCCGTACCAAGAGACCCAGTACTTC
-	TRBV29-1	TRBJ2-2	TRBD2	CSVEGLAGSTGELFF	TGCAGCGTTGAAGGCCTAGCGGGATCCACCGGGGAGCTGTTTTTT
-	TRBV6-5	TRBJ1-2	-	CASSYSEYYGYTF	TGTGCCAGCAGTTACTCGGAGTACTATGGCTACACCTTC
few	TRBV30	TRBJ1-2	-	CAWSVLPLGYYGYTF	TGTGCCTGGAGTGTTCTCCCCCTCGGATACTATGGCTACACCTTC
-	TRBV29-1	TRBJ2-1	-	CSVEGGPTYNEQFF	TGCAGCGTTGAGGGCGGGCCCACCTACAATGAGCAGTTCTTC
few	TRBV29-1	TRBJ2-5	TRBD2	CSVLAGKETQYF	TGCAGCGTCCTAGCGGGAAAAGAGACCCAGTACTTC
-	TRBV15	TRBJ2-4	-	CATSRERDGAKNIQYF	TGTGCCACCAGCAGAGAGCGGGACGGAGCCAAAAACATTCAGTACTTC
few	TRBV7-2	TRBJ2-1	TRBD2	CASSARLAGASYNEQFF	TGTGCCAGCAGCGCTAGGCTAGCGGGAGCCTCTTACAATGAGCAGTTCTTC
-	TRBV5-1	TRBJ2-3	TRBD2	CASSFRPSGSGDTQYF	TGCGCCAGCAGCTTCCGCCCTAGCGGGAGTGGTGATACGCAGTATTTT
-	TRBV11-3	TRBJ2-2	TRBD1	CASSRRTGGEELFF	TGTGCCAGCAGCCGGCGGACAGGGGGCGAGGAGCTGTTTTTT
once	TRBV6-5	TRBJ2-3	-	CASSPNSDTQYF	TGTGCCAGCAGCCCGAACAGTGATACGCAGTATTTT
medium-sized	TRBV27	TRBJ1-5	TRBD1	CASSSGTGNNQPQHF	TGTGCCAGCAGTTCCGGGACAGGGAACAATCAGCCCCAGCATTTT
few	TRBV2	TRBJ2-5	-	CASSDQGKTETQYF	TGTGCCAGCAGTGATCAGGGAAAGACGGAGACCCAGTACTTC
-	TRBV10-3	TRBJ1-2	-	CAISEREGNGGYTF	TGTGCCATCAGTGAGCGGGAGGGAAACGGCGGCTACACCTTC
few	TRBV30	TRBJ1-2	-	CAWNLEGGYTF	TGTGCCTGGAATCTCGAGGGAGGCTACACCTTC
-	TRBV7-2	TRBJ2-5	-	CASSSPELAQYF	TGTGCCAGCAGCTCCCCCGAGCTGGCCCAGTACTTC
-	TRBV25-1	TRBJ1-2	-	CASSEFGGTYGYTF	TGTGCCAGCAGTGAATTCGGGGGAACCTATGGCTACACCTTC
few	TRBV7-9	TRBJ2-7	-	CASSPQGDEQYF	TGTGCCAGCAGCCCCCAGGGCGACGAGCAGTACTTC
-	TRBV4-3	TRBJ2-1	TRBD2	CASSQDLGGLAGPRKFF	TGCGCCAGCAGCCAAGATCTCGGGGGACTAGCGGGTCCAAGGAAGTTCTTC
-	TRBV4-3	TRBJ2-5	TRBD2	CASSHNSGSNRETQYF	TGCGCCAGCAGCCACAATAGCGGGAGTAACCGAGAGACCCAGTACTTC
-	TRBV30	TRBJ2-7	-	CAWSVTQGSPYEQYF	TGTGCCTGGAGTGTAACACAGGGAAGTCCCTACGAGCAGTACTTC